Listed below are T cell receptor beta chains from one sample, sequenced in a study of cytomegalovirus exposure and HLA in healthy donors. Assay used: immunoSEQ multiplex PCR; TCRdb lists only in-frame clones, some missing. Of 95,000 to 130,000 clones in the sample, about 10% are singletons; the top ten hold 3% to 3.5%. Sequenced sample: PBMCs. The source is a man between 25 and 39 years old in good health and CMV-seronegative. CDR3s include the opening cysteine and the closing phenylalanine or tryptophan. D genes are given only for firm matches. Expanded clones are given a class, and other clones once, few, many or no size at all.

J gene,clone size,CDR3 length,V gene,D gene,CDR3 protein,CDR3 DNA
TRBJ2-7,few,14,TRBV28,NA,CASIPGDRSGEQYF,TGTGCCAGCATCCCTGGTGACAGGTCGGGCGAGCAGTACTTC
TRBJ1-5,few,16,TRBV7-2,TRBD1,CASSNLGTGNNQPQHF,TGTGCCAGCAGCAACCTCGGGACAGGGAACAATCAGCCCCAGCATTTT
TRBJ1-4,few,16,TRBV4-1,TRBD1,CASSQDLGQGGEKLFF,TGCGCCAGCAGCCAAGATTTGGGACAGGGTGGCGAAAAACTGTTTTTT
TRBJ2-5,NA,14,TRBV5-4,TRBD1,CASSPGTVQETQYF,TGTGCCAGCAGCCCCGGGACAGTCCAAGAGACCCAGTACTTC
TRBJ2-5,NA,12,TRBV13,NA,CASSLGPGEQYF,TGTGCCAGCAGCTTAGGACCGGGAGAGCAGTACTTC
TRBJ2-7,NA,16,TRBV5-8,TRBD1,CASSLPGQGRPYEQYF,TGTGCCAGCAGCTTGCCGGGACAGGGGCGTCCCTACGAGCAGTACTTC
TRBJ1-5,few,10,TRBV27,NA,CASGGQPQHF,TGTGCGAGTGGTGGTCAGCCCCAGCATTTT
TRBJ2-2,few,15,TRBV19,NA,CASRLSGQNTGELFF,TGTGCCAGTAGACTCTCGGGACAGAACACCGGGGAGCTGTTTTTT
TRBJ2-7,few,13,TRBV10-1,NA,CASSENSGGTQYF,TGCGCCAGCAGTGAAAATAGCGGAGGAACGCAGTACTTC
TRBJ2-7,few,11,TRBV5-4,NA,CASSLVGKQYF,TGTGCCAGCAGCTTGGTCGGGAAGCAGTACTTC
TRBJ2-1,once,16,TRBV27,TRBD2,CASSWTSGKLYNEQFF,TGTGCCAGCAGTTGGACTAGCGGGAAGTTATACAATGAGCAGTTCTTC
TRBJ1-1,few,12,TRBV4-3,NA,CASSQPGTTAFF,TGCGCCAGCAGCCAACCCGGGACAACAGCTTTCTTT
TRBJ2-7,NA,16,TRBV7-8,NA,CASSLGIPLASYEQYF,TGTGCCAGCAGCTTAGGTATACCCCTAGCTTCCTACGAGCAGTACTTC
TRBJ1-2,NA,15,TRBV6-5,TRBD1,CASSYSGQGYYGYTF,TGTGCCAGCAGTTACTCGGGACAGGGATACTATGGCTACACCTTC
TRBJ1-1,NA,15,TRBV7-9,TRBD1,CASSETGGTDTEAFF,TGTGCCAGCAGCGAGACAGGGGGTACGGACACTGAAGCTTTCTTT
TRBJ2-1,few,13,TRBV7-3,TRBD2,CASSLGTMDEQFF,TGTGCCAGCAGCCTCGGGACTATGGATGAGCAGTTCTTC
TRBJ2-3,few,18,TRBV27,NA,CASSLKFFPGVSTDTQYF,TGTGCCAGCAGTTTAAAGTTTTTCCCGGGAGTGAGCACAGATACGCAGTATTTT
TRBJ2-7,few,14,TRBV19,TRBD1,CASSNYRDRPEQYF,TGTGCCAGTAGTAACTACCGGGACAGGCCCGAGCAGTACTTC
TRBJ2-1,few,12,TRBV21-1,NA,CASSKLTGDPFF,TGTGCCAGCAGCAAACTCACAGGGGACCCGTTCTTC
TRBJ2-2,few,15,TRBV6-1,NA,CASSASQGWTGELFF,TGTGCCAGCAGTGCGTCACAGGGTTGGACCGGGGAGCTGTTTTTT
TRBJ1-2,few,14,TRBV7-2,TRBD1,CASSLSSGGGGYTF,TGTGCCAGCAGCTTAAGTTCAGGGGGAGGCGGCTACACCTTC
TRBJ1-3,few,14,TRBV6-5,NA,CASSYAFSGNTIYF,TGTGCCAGCAGTTACGCGTTCTCTGGAAACACCATATATTTT
TRBJ2-3,NA,14,TRBV18,NA,CASSPSVYADTQYF,TGTGCCAGCTCACCGAGCGTATATGCAGATACGCAGTATTTT
TRBJ2-2,NA,16,TRBV19,NA,CASSRKAGVVAGELFF,TGTGCCAGTAGTAGGAAGGCAGGGGTGGTGGCCGGGGAGCTGTTTTTT
TRBJ2-5,few,11,TRBV30,NA,CAWNWRETQYF,TGTGCCTGGAACTGGCGGGAGACCCAGTACTTC
TRBJ1-2,few,15,TRBV18,TRBD1,CASSHGTESNYGYTF,TGTGCCAGCTCACACGGGACAGAATCTAACTATGGCTACACCTTC
TRBJ2-2,NA,22,TRBV7-3,TRBD2,CASSPRQPKTSGRAPNTGELFF,TGTGCCAGCAGCCCAAGACAGCCAAAGACTAGCGGGAGGGCCCCGAACACCGGGGAGCTGTTTTTT
TRBJ1-5,few,14,TRBV19,NA,CASSIREWNQPQHF,TGTGCCAGTAGTATACGCGAGTGGAATCAGCCCCAGCATTTT
TRBJ2-1,few,15,TRBV10-3,TRBD1,CAISDSTGVGNEQFF,TGTGCCATCAGTGATTCTACAGGGGTGGGCAATGAGCAGTTCTTC
TRBJ2-5,NA,17,TRBV9,TRBD2,CASSSMWSGGQVETQYF,TGTGCCAGCAGCTCCATGTGGAGCGGGGGCCAGGTTGAGACCCAGTACTTC
TRBJ1-5,few,18,TRBV4-1,TRBD1,CASSYGTEEIYSNQPQHF,TGCGCCAGCAGCTATGGGACAGAAGAGATTTATAGCAATCAGCCCCAGCATTTT
TRBJ2-1,NA,16,TRBV4-3,NA,CASSQDALSSYNEQFF,TGCGCCAGCAGCCAAGATGCGTTGAGCTCCTACAATGAGCAGTTCTTC
TRBJ1-1,few,14,TRBV6-5,NA,CASSYQAGYSEAFF,TGTGCCAGCAGTTACCAGGCGGGGTATTCGGAAGCTTTCTTT